The clone carrying this TCR beta chain was picked up many times. From RNA transcripts, TCR beta CDR3 regions were amplified. Initially, a first-round RT-PCR of the TCR CDR3 employed the HTBI primer set. Using its own MiXCR run on the multiplex PCR reads, TCRdb lists one record per CDR3 protein. The sample carries hundreds of thousands of distinct CDR3 sequences, approximately 14% recorded once. This sample is drawn from a study of T cells in Graves' hyperthyroidism and ophthalmopathy. The CDR3 runs 14 residues. Germline assignment: CDR1 KGHDR and CDR2 SFDVKD. Between the trimmed V and J ends, which lost 4 bases and 6 bases, there was a span of 11 bases.

This chain links TRBV24-1 with TRBJ1-4, with D tentatively TRBD1 (5 bases). The source is a young woman with Graves' hyperthyroidism. The sequenced sample consisted of blood. The CDR3 sequence is CATSDPRGDEKLFF. The CDR3 DNA is TGTGCCACCAGTGACCCCCGGGGGGATGAAAAACTGTTTTTT.